This TCR beta chain was sequenced for a study of T cell clonotyping in hematopoietic cell transplantation. For this clone: The antigen is undetermined.

The CDR3 has 14 amino acids. V lost 3 bases, J lost 3 bases, and 0 bases stayed unmatched. CDR1 is GTSNPN and CDR2 is SVGIG in the germline V gene (reference sequence). Study results and limitations: Graft donor and pretransplant recipient Inverse Simpson Index values predicted broader posttransplant TCR diversity. Few recipient clonotypes overlapped donors; over 97% were de novo at given depth. After transplant, recipient diversity fell while pathologically expanded clonotypes grew through day 180. No sorting was done, leaving CD4 and CD8 contributions mixed.

This table comes from immunoSEQ multiplex PCR, and its TCRdb copy is limited to in-frame clones, with some not included. The profile shows around 17,000 clones, about 76% of them singletons. J is TRBJ2-2 and V is TRBV30; 11 bases align to TRBD2. This TCR came from a woman aged 55-69 years in good health. Some clones in this sample may be carry-over from other donors' samples. Sequenced input: peripheral blood mononuclear cells. In nucleotides, the CDR3 is TGTGCCTGGAGGGGACTAGCGGACACCGGGGAGCTGTTTTTT. Its translation: CAWRGLADTGELFF. Using reference TRBV30 and TRBJ2-2 for the parts outside the CDR3, the full variable domain is SQTIHQWPATLVQPVGSPLSLECTVEGTSNPNLYWYRQAAGRGLQLLFYSVGIGQISSEVPQNLSASRPQDRQFILSSKKLLLSDSGFYLCAWRGLADTGELFFGEGSRLTVL.